The 30 T cell receptor beta chains reported below all come from one sample, sequenced in a study of cytomegalovirus exposure and HLA in healthy donors. Clones were sequenced by immunoSEQ multiplex PCR, and TCRdb holds only the in-frame ones, with some missing. The table lists 150,000 or so clones, 80% to 90% of them singletons. Sequencing input: PBMCs. Source of these receptors: a woman aged 18-29 years in good health and CMV-seropositive.

This clone was observed a few times. CDR3 in DNA: TGTGCCAGCCGCCTTACGGGACAGGCGGGCTATGGCTACACCTTC. It yields the protein CASRLTGQAGYGYTF. This chain uses TRBV6-5 with TRBJ1-2; TRBD1 agrees at 8 bases. V shed 8 bases, J shed 4 bases, and the junction held 12 bases outside the gene matches. CDR1 MNHEY and CDR2 SVGAGI come from the germline V gene. The CDR3 sequence is 15 residues long.

The V call is TRBV5-6, the J call TRBJ1-5, with TRBD1 matching 9 bases. The germline V gene has CDR1 SGHDT and CDR2 YYEEEE. Trimming removed 4 bases from V and 0 bases from J; junction bases left unmatched: 5. The CDR3 length is 16 residues. The CDR3 spells CASSTGTGYSNQPQHF. The CDR3, as DNA: TGTGCCAGCAGCACCGGGACAGGGTATAGCAATCAGCCCCAGCATTTT.

The chain carries TRBV23-1 and TRBJ1-5; 7 bases map to TRBD1. TRBV23-1 is classed as an ORF, of uncertain function. CDR3 length: 13 amino acids. The V gene end was trimmed by 3 bases and the J gene end by 7 bases; junction bases not matched to a gene: 3. The CDR3 loop is CASSQAGGQPQHF. CDR3 nucleotides: TGCGCCAGCAGTCAGGCAGGGGGACAGCCCCAGCATTTT.

This clone was seen a single time. The gene calls are TRBV5-8 and TRBJ1-5; D unresolved. Germline loops: CDR1 SGHTS, CDR2 YDEGEE. The CDR3 consists of 13 residues. V lost 1 base, J lost 5 bases, and 7 bases lay in between. DNA of the CDR3: TGTGCCAGCAGCTTGTTCACAGATCAGCCCCAGCATTTT. Its translation: CASSLFTDQPQHF.

This clone was recorded only once. The chain employs TRBV5-6 and TRBJ2-3, with a possible D match to TRBD1 (5 bases). V lost 1 base and J lost 1, with 13 bases in between. Germline CDR1 and CDR2: SGHDT and YYEEEE. The CDR3 extends over 16 amino acids. In DNA, the CDR3 is TGTGCCAGCAGCTTGATCGGTCCCAGGGGCACAGATACGCAGTATTTT. This sequence encodes CASSLIGPRGTDTQYF.

The chain uses TRBV7-9 and TRBJ2-1, with 7 nucleotides matching TRBD2. Germline V lookup: CDR1 SEHNR, CDR2 FQNEAQ (reference sequence). V was clipped by 7 bases and J by 0 bases; unmatched bases: 15. This CDR3 is built from 18 residues. In nucleotides, the CDR3 is TGTGCCAGCACCCCGAGGGGCGGGGGACCTAGCTCCTACAATGAGCAGTTCTTC. Translating gives CASTPRGGGPSSYNEQFF.

J is TRBJ2-1 and V is TRBV27; the match to TRBD1 covers 8 bases. J lost 4 bases, V lost 5 bases, and 7 bases had no gene match. The CDR3 extends over 15 amino acids. Germline CDR1 and CDR2: MNHEY and SMNVEV (reference sequence). The CDR3 sequence is CASSQDRVGYNEQFF. CDR3 nucleotide sequence: TGTGCCAGCAGTCAGGACAGGGTCGGATACAATGAGCAGTTCTTC.

The chain carries TRBV28 and TRBJ1-1; possibly TRBD1 for D (5 bases). This CDR3 has 14 amino acids. With 8 bases removed from V and 3 bases from J, the gap between germline ends came to 16 bases. Germline V lookup: CDR1 MDHEN, CDR2 SYDVKM. Written as DNA, the CDR3 is TGTGCCAGCTCCTTAGGACATTCGGACACTGAAGCTTTCTTT. Translation gives CASSLGHSDTEAFF.

The V gene is TRBV4-2, the J gene TRBJ2-2; 11 bases line up with TRBD2. The V and J ends lost 2 bases and 7 bases, in that order; junction bases with no gene match: 12. The CDR3 totals 18 residues. The germline CDR1 and CDR2 sequences are LGHNA and YNFKEQ. CDR3 amino acids: CASSQTAWTSGLGGELFF. The CDR3 coding sequence is TGTGCCAGCAGCCAAACCGCATGGACTAGCGGGCTTGGCGGGGAGCTGTTTTTT.

The J gene is TRBJ1-4, the V gene TRBV5-6; TRBD1 is a possible D gene (5 bases). The CDR3 has 13 residues. Deletions cut 7 bases from V and 5 bases from J, with 12 bases between. Germline V gene data show CDR1 as SGHDT and CDR2 as YYEEEE. As DNA, the CDR3 is TGTGCCAGCGGGGGGATAAAGAATGAAAAACTGTTTTTT. This encodes CASGGIKNEKLFF.

The chain employs TRBV5-1 and TRBJ2-7; D ambiguous. Germline V gene lookup returns CDR1 SGHRS and CDR2 YFSETQ. V lost 0 bases and J 2 bases, leaving 9 bases between the germline ends. The CDR3 contains 14 residues. The CDR3 here is CASSLATMTYEQYF. CDR3 DNA sequence: TGCGCCAGCAGCTTGGCCACAATGACCTACGAGCAGTACTTC.

V is TRBV9 and J is TRBJ2-1; TRBD2 aligns across 16 bases. The germline gives CDR1 SGDLS, CDR2 YYNGEE. J gave up 4 bases and V 3 bases, and 10 bases lay outside the gene matches. The CDR3 sequence is 19 residues long. CDR3 residues: CASSEGGTSGGARYNEQFF. The CDR3 coding sequence is TGTGCCAGCAGCGAGGGCGGGACTAGCGGGGGGGCTCGATACAATGAGCAGTTCTTC.

This chain connects TRBV30 to TRBJ2-7, with D perhaps TRBD2 (7 bases). CDR3 size: 12 residues. V lost 4 bases and J 4 bases, leaving 11 bases between the germline ends. The germline CDR1 and CDR2 sequences are GTSNPN and SVGIG (reference sequence). The CDR3: CAWTRGGYEQYF. The CDR3 DNA sequence: TGTGCCTGGACGAGGGGGGGTTACGAGCAGTACTTC.

The V call is TRBV15, the J call TRBJ2-7, with D perhaps TRBD1 (6 bases). V shed 0 bases and J shed 2 bases, with 11 bases lying between them. The CDR3 covers 15 residues. Germline V gene sequence: CDR1 LNHNV, CDR2 YYDKDF (reference sequence). The CDR3 protein is CATSRDLAGAYEQYF. The CDR3 region has the DNA TGTGCCACCAGCAGAGATCTGGCAGGGGCCTACGAGCAGTACTTC.

The genes are TRBV6-4 and TRBJ2-1; weak D call: TRBD2 (7 bases). Per germline, CDR1 MRHNA and CDR2 SNTAGT. The ends were cut back, 3 bases at V and 6 bases at J, with 15 bases in the middle. This CDR3 contains 15 residues. CDR3 nucleotide sequence: TGTGCCAGCAGTGAGGGACGGGGGGCAACCAATGAGCAGTTCTTC. Translation: CASSEGRGATNEQFF.

This chain links TRBV28 with TRBJ2-6; the match to TRBD1 covers 7 bases. The CDR3 spans 15 residues. The trim removed 5 bases at V and 5 bases at J, leaving 6 bases unmatched. The germline CDR1 and CDR2 sequences are MDHEN and SYDVKM. The CDR3 here is CASSQPDRWANVLTF. The CDR3 DNA follows: TGTGCCAGCAGTCAACCGGACAGGTGGGCCAACGTCCTGACTTTC.

The J gene is TRBJ2-7, the V gene TRBV29-1; unclear D gene. Trimming removed 4 bases at V and 0 bases at J, with 10 bases between. Germline assignment: CDR1 SQVTM and CDR2 ANQGSEA. This CDR3 has 13 residues. CDR3 sequence reads: CSVVEQTSYEQYF. For the CDR3, the DNA is TGCAGCGTTGTAGAACAGACCTCCTACGAGCAGTACTTC.

CDR3 protein: CASSSRSGGAPLHEQYF. The CDR3 DNA is TGTGCCAGCAGCTCCCGAAGCGGGGGGGCCCCTCTCCACGAGCAGTACTTC. The chain joins TRBV5-6 to TRBJ2-7; 10 bases map to TRBD2. There are 17 residues in the CDR3. Looked up from germline, CDR1 is SGHDT and CDR2 is YYEEEE. V was clipped by 3 bases and J by 5 bases; unmatched bases: 14.

This chain links TRBV5-1 with TRBJ2-3; D gene unclear. This CDR3 has 15 residues. Trimming pared 3 bases from V and 0 bases from J, leaving 11 bases between. CDR1 and CDR2 from the germline V gene are SGHRS and YFSETQ. For the CDR3, the DNA is TGCGCCAGCAGCTGGAGCCCAACTAGCACAGATACGCAGTATTTT. Encoded protein: CASSWSPTSTDTQYF. Full variable domain (remainder filled in from reference TRBV5-1 and TRBJ2-3): KAGVTQTPRYLIKTRGQQVTLSCSPISGHRSVSWYQQTPGQGLQFLFEYFSETQRNKGNFPGRFSGRQFSNSRSEMNVSTLELGDSALYLCASSWSPTSTDTQYFGPGTRLTVL.

The CDR3 is CASSPDRGANTEAFF. CDR3 in DNA: TGTGCCAGCAGCCCGGACAGGGGAGCGAACACTGAAGCTTTCTTT. The V and J genes are TRBV7-9 and TRBJ1-1, with 9 bases fitting TRBD1. This CDR3 contains 15 residues. J was trimmed by 1 base and V by 5 bases; bases with no gene match: 5. Germline V lookup: CDR1 SEHNR, CDR2 FQNEAQ (reference sequence).

The V and J genes are TRBV5-1 and TRBJ1-2, with 7 bases matching TRBD1. CDR3 size: 13 residues. CDR1 SGHRS and CDR2 YFSETQ come from the germline V gene. The V and J ends lost 0 bases and 4 bases, in that order; junction bases with no gene match: 0. The CDR3 reads CASSLEGAYGYTF. The CDR3 DNA follows: TGCGCCAGCAGCTTGGAGGGGGCCTATGGCTACACCTTC.

This sequence joins TRBV10-3 and TRBJ2-7, with D uncertain. Germline V gene sequence: CDR1 ENHRY, CDR2 SYGVKD. The CDR3 consists of 13 residues. V lost 3 bases, J lost 3 bases, and 9 bases lay in between. As DNA, the CDR3 is TGTGCCATCAGTGACAGGCCTCACTACGAGCAGTACTTC. Protein sequence: CAISDRPHYEQYF.

The chain employs TRBV30 and TRBJ1-1; D is uncertain. V shed 2 bases and J shed 0 bases, with 10 bases lying between them. The CDR3 consists of 14 residues. The germline V gene has CDR1 GTSNPN and CDR2 SVGIG (reference sequence). The CDR3 protein is CAWSQRRMNTEAFF. CDR3 DNA: TGTGCCTGGAGTCAACGGAGAATGAACACTGAAGCTTTCTTT.

This clone is a singleton in its sample. This chain joins TRBV18 and TRBJ2-1, with D possibly being TRBD2 (5 bases). Trimming cost V 4 bases and J 0 bases, with 16 bases left between them. Germline CDR1 reads KGHSH; CDR2 reads LQKENI. The CDR3 covers 17 residues. In nucleotides, the CDR3 is TGTGCCAGCTCACATAATCGCGGGTCCCTCTCCTACAATGAGCAGTTCTTC. This gives the protein CASSHNRGSLSYNEQFF.

The chain has TRBV7-3 and TRBJ2-2; TRBD2 aligns across 9 bases. This CDR3 contains 15 residues. V dropped 2 bases and J dropped 7; count of bases not matched to a gene: 5. Per germline, CDR1 SGHTA and CDR2 FQGTGA. The CDR3 protein is CASSLSLAGNGELFF. The CDR3 coding sequence is TGTGCCAGCAGCTTATCCCTAGCGGGGAACGGGGAGCTGTTTTTT.

V and J are TRBV18 and TRBJ1-5, with TRBD1 identical over 10 bases. The CDR3 totals 20 residues. The trim removed 5 bases at V and 0 bases at J, leaving 16 bases unmatched. Germline CDR1 and CDR2: KGHSH and LQKENI. CDR3 amino acids: CASSTGTGVSGAYSNQPQHF. The CDR3 DNA follows: TGTGCCAGCTCAACGGGGACAGGGGTGAGCGGGGCTTATAGCAATCAGCCCCAGCATTTT.

This rearrangement joins TRBV2 to TRBJ2-3, with TRBD2 matching 8 bases. There are 15 residues in the CDR3. Germline CDR1 and CDR2: SNHLY and FYNNEI. The ends lost 5 bases at V and 2 bases at J; junction bases unmatched: 6. Written as DNA, the CDR3 is TGTGCCAGCAGTTCCCAAGGACTAGCCACAGATACGCAGTATTTT. This encodes CASSSQGLATDTQYF.

The chain is built from TRBV7-8 and TRBJ1-6, with a weak D call TRBD1 (6 bases). The CDR3 consists of 13 residues. Deletions cut 4 bases from V and 10 bases from J, with 11 bases between. Germline loops: CDR1 SGHVS, CDR2 FQNEAQ. Here the CDR3 DNA reads TGTGCCAGCAGCTCACAGGGACAATCACCCCTCCACTTT. Amino acid sequence: CASSSQGQSPLHF.

This chain links TRBV9 with TRBJ2-6; 9 bases fit TRBD2. Germline V gene lookup returns CDR1 SGDLS and CDR2 YYNGEE. V trimming: 0 bases; J trimming: 0 bases; junction bases outside the gene matches: 4. The CDR3 consists of 18 residues. The CDR3 protein is CASSVGDSGGSGANVLTF. The CDR3 nucleotides read TGTGCCAGCAGCGTAGGGGATAGCGGGGGCTCTGGGGCCAACGTCCTGACTTTC.

This rearrangement joins TRBV5-6 to TRBJ1-1; 7 bases agree with TRBD1. The J segment lost 8 bases and the V segment lost 4 bases, leaving 2 bases of the junction unmatched. This CDR3 region has 11 residues. Germline values: CDR1 SGHDT, CDR2 YYEEEE. The CDR3 protein is CASSVDREAFF. The CDR3 coding sequence is TGTGCCAGCAGCGTGGACAGGGAAGCTTTCTTT.